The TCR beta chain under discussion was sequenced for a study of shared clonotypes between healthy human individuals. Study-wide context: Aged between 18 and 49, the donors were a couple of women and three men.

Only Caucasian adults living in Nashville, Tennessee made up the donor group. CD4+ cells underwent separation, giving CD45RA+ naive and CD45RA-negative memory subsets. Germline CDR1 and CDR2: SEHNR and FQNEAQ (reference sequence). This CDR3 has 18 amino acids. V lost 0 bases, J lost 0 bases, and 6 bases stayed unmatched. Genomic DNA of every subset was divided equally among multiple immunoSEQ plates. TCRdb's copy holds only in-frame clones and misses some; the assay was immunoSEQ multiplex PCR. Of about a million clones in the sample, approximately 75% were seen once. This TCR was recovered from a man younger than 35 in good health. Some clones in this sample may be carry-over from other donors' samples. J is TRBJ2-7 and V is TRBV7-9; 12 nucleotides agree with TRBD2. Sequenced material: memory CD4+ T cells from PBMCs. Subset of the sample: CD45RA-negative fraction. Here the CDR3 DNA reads TGTGCCAGCAGCTTAGCGCCTAGCGGGAGGGTCCTCTCCTACGAGCAGTACTTC. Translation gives CASSLAPSGRVLSYEQYF.